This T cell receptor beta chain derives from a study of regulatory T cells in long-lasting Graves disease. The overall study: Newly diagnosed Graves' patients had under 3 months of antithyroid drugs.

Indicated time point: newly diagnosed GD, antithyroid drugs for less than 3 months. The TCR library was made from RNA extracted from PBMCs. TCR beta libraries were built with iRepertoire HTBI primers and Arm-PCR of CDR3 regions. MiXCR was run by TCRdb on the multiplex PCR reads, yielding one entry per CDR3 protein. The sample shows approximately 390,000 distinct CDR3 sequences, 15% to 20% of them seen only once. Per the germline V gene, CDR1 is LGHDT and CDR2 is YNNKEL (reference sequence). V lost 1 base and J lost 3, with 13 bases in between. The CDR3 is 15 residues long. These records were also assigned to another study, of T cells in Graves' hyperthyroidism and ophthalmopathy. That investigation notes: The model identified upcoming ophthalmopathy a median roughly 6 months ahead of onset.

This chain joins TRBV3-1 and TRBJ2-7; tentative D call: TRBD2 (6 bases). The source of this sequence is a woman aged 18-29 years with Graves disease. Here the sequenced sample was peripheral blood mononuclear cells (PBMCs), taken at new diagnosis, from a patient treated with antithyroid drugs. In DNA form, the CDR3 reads TGTGCCAGCAGCCAAGTGTTGGAGCGGGTCTACGAGCAGTACTTC. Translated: CASSQVLERVYEQYF.